The 26 T cell receptor beta chains below come from one sample, sequenced in a study of blood T cell repertoires in COVID-19. Generated by immunoSEQ multiplex PCR, the TCRdb table keeps only in-frame clones and is missing some. The sample contains tens of thousands of clones, around 87% of which appear only once. The sequencing sample was made of peripheral blood. These receptors came from a human donor with acute or convalescent COVID-19. The donor label of this sample is uncertain.

The rearrangement links TRBV18 to TRBJ2-1; TRBD2 is a possible D gene (5 bases). This CDR3 spans 15 amino acids. Trimming pared 2 bases from V and 0 bases from J, leaving 8 bases between. Looked up from germline, CDR1 is KGHSH and CDR2 is LQKENI. Here the CDR3 DNA reads TGTGCCAGCTCACCAATGGGGAGCTCCTACAATGAGCAGTTCTTC. Protein sequence: CASSPMGSSYNEQFF.

The rearrangement joins TRBV11-2 to TRBJ1-1; 11 bases line up with TRBD1. The CDR3 is 16 amino acids. The J segment lost 1 base and the V segment lost 5 bases, leaving 6 bases of the junction unmatched. In germline, CDR1 is SGHAT, CDR2 FQNNGV. CDR3 sequence (DNA): TGTGCCAGCAGCCTTCGGACAGGGGGCAAGAACACTGAAGCTTTCTTT. Its protein is CASSLRTGGKNTEAFF.

By sample share, this clone is medium-sized. The V call is TRBV28, the J call TRBJ1-1; TRBD1 matches at 8 bases. The V segment lost 6 bases and the J segment 5 bases; nucleotides outside the gene matches: 14. Germline V gene data show CDR1 as MDHEN and CDR2 as SYDVKM. The CDR3 runs to 16 residues. CDR3 bases: TGTGCCAGCAGAGGGCGGACAGGGACCCCTTGGACTGAAGCTTTCTTT. Protein product: CASRGRTGTPWTEAFF.

The rearrangement uses TRBV28 and TRBJ2-1; TRBD1 agrees at 9 bases. CDR3 length: 17 amino acids. Trimming cost V 5 bases and J 4 bases; bases outside gene matches: 12. Germline values: CDR1 MDHEN, CDR2 SYDVKM. The CDR3 nucleotides read TGTGCCAGCAGTACTCGGGACAGGGCTAGGAGTTACAATGAGCAGTTCTTC. It specifies CASSTRDRARSYNEQFF.

This clone showed up just once. The chain couples TRBV4-1 to TRBJ1-5; the match to TRBD1 covers 9 bases. The CDR3 is made up of 15 amino acids. V shed 6 bases, J shed 5 bases, and the junction held 8 bases outside the gene matches. Germline loops: CDR1 MGHRA, CDR2 YSYEKL. CDR3 in amino acids: CASRPGTGFHQPQHF. CDR3 coding DNA: TGCGCCAGCAGACCCGGGACAGGGTTCCATCAGCCCCAGCATTTT.

The V and J genes are TRBV2 and TRBJ2-5; D may be TRBD1 (5 bases). Germline values: CDR1 SNHLY, CDR2 FYNNEI. V gave up 6 bases and J gave up 3 bases, with 11 bases separating them. This CDR3 comprises 13 residues. The CDR3 here is CASSREGEETQYF. In DNA, the CDR3 is TGTGCCAGCAGCAGGGAAGGGGAAGAGACCCAGTACTTC.

The J gene is TRBJ2-5, the V gene TRBV4-1; D uncertain. Trimming removed 3 bases from V and 1 base from J, with 6 bases in between. In germline, CDR1 is MGHRA, CDR2 YSYEKL. The CDR3 contains 13 residues. The CDR3 protein is CASSQRPQETQYF. The DNA for the CDR3 is TGCGCCAGCAGCCAGAGGCCCCAAGAGACCCAGTACTTC.

This clone occurred once. This rearrangement joins TRBV6-2 or TRBV6-3 to TRBJ2-7; D is possibly TRBD1 (5 bases). The CDR3 contains 14 residues. The germline gives CDR1 MNHEY, CDR2 SVGEGT. Trimming took 5 bases from V and 1 from J, leaving 12 bases between them. The CDR3 DNA is TGTGCCAGCAGTCCGGACACCCGGTCCTACGAGCAGTACTTC. Protein sequence: CASSPDTRSYEQYF.

The chain employs TRBV5-8 and TRBJ2-5, with 9 bases aligning to TRBD1. V lost 4 bases, J lost 4 bases, and 11 bases stayed unmatched. Germline values: CDR1 SGHTS, CDR2 YDEGEE. The CDR3 extends over 16 amino acids. CDR3 in DNA: TGTGCCAGCAGCCCCACGGGACAGGGCGCACGAGAGACCCAGTACTTC. Amino acid sequence: CASSPTGQGARETQYF.

The chain carries TRBV4-1 and TRBJ1-2; D is uncertain. The CDR3 spans 16 residues. The V and J ends lost 3 bases and 5 bases respectively, with 19 bases between them. Per germline, CDR1 MGHRA and CDR2 YSYEKL. CDR3 loop: CASSHPRSGGVYGYTF. CDR3 nucleotides: TGCGCCAGCAGCCACCCGAGGAGCGGCGGGGTATATGGCTACACCTTC.

The genes are TRBV18 and TRBJ1-2, with 7 bases lining up with TRBD1. The CDR3 extends over 15 amino acids. Looked up from germline, CDR1 is KGHSH and CDR2 is LQKENI. V shed 0 bases and J 4 bases; nucleotides not matched to a gene: 5. In DNA, the CDR3 is TGTGCCAGCTCACCACCGGGACAGAGCTTCTATGGCTACACCTTC. As protein: CASSPPGQSFYGYTF.

This chain joins TRBV5-1 and TRBJ2-5, with TRBD2 identical over 7 bases. CDR3 length: 14 residues. Trimming cost V 3 bases and J 2 bases; bases outside gene matches: 4. Looked up from germline, CDR1 is SGHRS and CDR2 is YFSETQ. The CDR3 spells CASSWEGRQETQYF. The CDR3 DNA is TGCGCCAGCAGCTGGGAGGGCCGACAAGAGACCCAGTACTTC.

CDR3 DNA sequence: TGTGCCAGCAGTTTACCCAGCGGGGGGGCGAATGAGCAGTTCTTC. Translation: CASSLPSGGANEQFF. This chain links TRBV28 with TRBJ2-1, with 10 bases lining up with TRBD2. The CDR3 is made up of 15 amino acids. Trimming removed 2 bases from V and 7 bases from J; junction bases left unmatched: 5. CDR1 and CDR2 from the germline V gene are MDHEN and SYDVKM. Using reference TRBV28 and TRBJ2-1 for the parts outside the CDR3, the full variable domain is DVKVTQSSRYLVKRTGEKVFLECVQDMDHENMFWYRQDPGLGLRLIYFSYDVKMKEKGDIPEGYSVSREKKERFSLILESASTNQTSMYLCASSLPSGGANEQFFGPGTRLTVL.

The rearrangement links TRBV4-2 to TRBJ1-5, with D hard to call. The germline V and J ends were trimmed by 1 base and 6 bases, with 16 bases remaining between them. This CDR3 is built from 16 residues. CDR1 and CDR2 (germline): LGHNA, YNFKEQ. This CDR3 reads CASSQGRSPEGQPQHF. CDR3 in DNA: TGTGCCAGCAGCCAAGGAAGAAGTCCGGAGGGTCAGCCCCAGCATTTT.

CDR3 sequence reads: CASSPPLASPLSNEQFF. The CDR3 DNA reads TGTGCCAGCTCACCACCACTAGCGAGCCCTCTGTCGAATGAGCAGTTCTTC. The gene calls are TRBV18 and TRBJ2-1; the match to TRBD2 covers 7 bases. V gave up 0 bases and J gave up 7 bases; unmatched junction bases: 12. Per germline, CDR1 KGHSH and CDR2 LQKENI. The CDR3 has 17 amino acids.

The rearrangement links TRBV19 to TRBJ2-6; D is ambiguous. The germline gives CDR1 LNHDA, CDR2 SQIVND (reference sequence). The CDR3 contains 13 residues. V was trimmed by 8 bases and J by 4 bases, leaving 9 bases between them. Here the CDR3 reads CASSSQGANVLTF. CDR3 sequence (DNA): TGTGCCAGTTCGTCGCAGGGGGCCAACGTCCTGACTTTC.

This clone appeared once. The CDR3 region is CASSLGGTARTGEKLFF. CDR3 bases: TGCGCCAGCAGCTTGGGGGGGACAGCCCGTACCGGAGAAAAACTGTTTTTT. The J gene is TRBJ1-4, the V gene TRBV5-1, with 7 bases identical to TRBD1. Germline V gene lookup returns CDR1 SGHRS and CDR2 YFSETQ. The CDR3 loop spans 17 amino acids. With 0 bases clipped from V and 8 bases from J, the junction kept 13 bases outside the gene matches.

The chain links TRBV19 to TRBJ1-2; TRBD1 matches at 8 bases. This CDR3 comprises 14 residues. Germline-derived CDR1 and CDR2 are LNHDA and SQIVND (reference sequence). V trimming: 5 bases; J trimming: 8 bases; junction bases outside the gene matches: 10. The CDR3, as DNA: TGTGCCAGTAGTCCCCGACAGGGGCCCAGGGGCTACACCTTC. Translation: CASSPRQGPRGYTF.

In regard to this clone: Other DNA sequences from this sample encode an identical CDR3 as well. CDR3: CASSQREQETQYF. CDR3 DNA: TGTGCCAGCAGCCAACGAGAGCAAGAGACCCAGTACTTC. The chain has TRBV3-1 (or the pseudogene TRBV3-2) and TRBJ2-5; D call uncertain. Germline V gene data show CDR1 as LGHDT and CDR2 as YNNKEL (reference sequence). V was clipped by 2 bases and J by 2 bases, with 6 bases between them. The CDR3 is made up of 13 amino acids.

This rearrangement joins TRBV2 to TRBJ1-6, with a tentative D call TRBD1 (6 bases). This CDR3 is built from 15 residues. V lost 4 bases and J lost 6, with 13 bases in between. Germline CDR1 reads SNHLY; CDR2 reads FYNNEI. The CDR3 DNA reads TGTGCCAGCAGTGCACCCAGGGGTCTTAATTCACCCCTCCACTTT. Its protein product is CASSAPRGLNSPLHF. The complete variable domain, with remaining parts taken from reference TRBV2 and TRBJ1-6, reads EPEVTQTPSHQVTQMGQEVILRCVPISNHLYFYWYRQILGQKVEFLVSFYNNEISEKSEIFDDQFSVERPDGSNFTLKIRSTKLEDSAMYFCASSAPRGLNSPLHFGNGTRLTVT.

This chain connects TRBV5-6 to TRBJ2-5; 7 positions agree with TRBD1. CDR1 and CDR2 (germline): SGHDT, YYEEEE. Trimming cost V 2 bases and J 5 bases; bases outside gene matches: 3. The CDR3 length is 13 residues. Written as DNA, the CDR3 is TGTGCCAGCAGCTTAACCAGGGGGGAGACCCAGTACTTC. Translated, it gives CASSLTRGETQYF.

J is TRBJ2-3 and V is TRBV5-4; TRBD2 matches 13 bases. Germline CDR1 reads SGHNT; CDR2 reads YYREEE (reference sequence). The CDR3 consists of 17 residues. V lost 3 bases, J lost 5 bases, and 9 bases stayed unmatched. This CDR3 is CASSYTLAGGLEDTQYF. The CDR3 DNA reads TGTGCCAGCAGCTACACACTAGCGGGGGGGCTCGAAGATACGCAGTATTTT. Complete variable domain (other parts from reference TRBV5-4 and TRBJ2-3): ETGVTQSPTHLIKTRGQQVTLRCSSQSGHNTVSWYQQALGQGPQFIFQYYREEENGRGNFPPRFSGLQFPNYSSELNVNALELDDSALYLCASSYTLAGGLEDTQYFGPGTRLTVL.

The chain combines TRBV6-2 or TRBV6-3 with TRBJ2-2; 8 bases line up with TRBD1. The trim removed 6 bases at V and 6 bases at J, leaving 9 bases unmatched. This CDR3 is 15 amino acids long. Germline V gene sequence: CDR1 MNHEY, CDR2 SVGEGT. CDR3 coding DNA: TGTGCCAGCAGCCTCGGACAGGGTATAGCCGGGGAGCTGTTTTTT. This sequence encodes CASSLGQGIAGELFF.

V is TRBV2 and J is TRBJ2-5, with TRBD2 matching 8 bases. Germline V CDR1 and CDR2: SNHLY, FYNNEI. This CDR3 is 14 amino acids long. V dropped 5 bases and J dropped 4; count of bases not matched to a gene: 6. The CDR3 sequence is CASSTRGGAETQYF. The CDR3 nucleotides are TGTGCCAGCAGTACCCGGGGGGGGGCAGAGACCCAGTACTTC.

Concerning this clone: The germline gene is not matched at one end of the junction; a read error may be the cause. The chain joins TRBV6-5 to TRBJ1-1; D is ambiguous. The CDR3 consists of 13 residues. In germline, CDR1 is MNHEY, CDR2 SVGAGI. The CDR3 nucleotides are TGTGCCAGCAGCTACTCCTGGAACACTGAAGCTTTCTTT. This codes for CASSYSWNTEAFF.

The chain recombines TRBV19 with TRBJ1-1; D gene ambiguous. Per the germline V gene, CDR1 is LNHDA and CDR2 is SQIVND (reference sequence). Trimming pared 4 bases from V and 1 base from J, leaving 7 bases between. The CDR3 has 13 amino acids. CDR3 nucleotide sequence: TGTGCCAGTAGTAGTCCGGGGAACACTGAAGCTTTCTTT. The encoded protein is CASSSPGNTEAFF.